This entry concerns a single TCR beta chain. The data were taken from a study of blood T cell repertoires in COVID-19. Across the study: Samples representing acute and convalescent COVID-19 were sourced from the United States, Italy and Spain.

This table comes from immunoSEQ multiplex PCR, and its TCRdb copy is limited to in-frame clones, with some not included. Of about 250,000 clones in the sample, about four fifths were seen once. The CDR3 is made up of 13 amino acids. V lost 8 bases and J 4 bases, leaving 14 bases between the germline ends. This sequence originates from a man older than 75 with acute or convalescent COVID-19. The J gene is TRBJ1-1, the V gene TRBV12-3 or TRBV12-4; no definite D call. Sequencing used peripheral blood. CDR3 protein: CASHSFASTEAFF. CDR3 DNA: TGTGCCAGCCATAGTTTCGCTAGCACTGAAGCTTTCTTT.